The present T cell receptor (beta chain) was sequenced within a study of beta chain features in type 1 diabetes. Expressed TCRB transcripts were sequenced because the isolated RNA had all been reverse transcribed beforehand. Libraries were prepared by immunoSEQ multiplex PCR; TCRdb keeps only in-frame clonotypes and omits some of them. The data hold hundreds of thousands of clones, with under 15% observed a single time. The single heparinised draw taken from each donor contained approximately 100 mL of blood on average. Via CD45RO/CCR7/CD25/CD127/CD95/CD27, cells of the CD4+ naive, central memory, regulatory and stem cell-like memory subsets were sorted. Study-wide results and caveats: Shorter TCRB CDR3s, moderately but significantly so, were found in Type 1 diabetes patients in all four CD4+ subsets. A definitive answer on HLA type influencing TCRB rearrangement was not reached here. Overrepresentation of cells with high TCR expression could result from cDNA sequencing.

This CDR3 contains 16 residues. The V end lost 1 base, the J end lost 5 bases, and 14 bases lay between the germline ends. Germline CDR1 is MGHDK and CDR2 is SYGVNS. The sample holds a few counts of this clone. Antigen: not known. The material sequenced was naive CD4+ T cells from blood. This sequence originates from a man between 18 and 35 years old with type 1 diabetes. The chain links TRBV25-1 to TRBJ1-4; D is perhaps TRBD1 (5 bases). CDR3 residues: CASSELIDSRNEKLFF. The CDR3 bases are TGTGCCAGCAGTGAATTGATTGACAGCCGGAATGAAAAACTGTTTTTT. The whole variable domain, filled in from reference TRBV25-1 and TRBJ1-4, reads EADIYQTPRYLVIGTGKKITLECSQTMGHDKMYWYQQDPGMELHLIHYSYGVNSTEKGDLSSESTVSRIRTEHFPLTLESARPSHTSQYLCASSELIDSRNEKLFFGSGTQLSVL.